The T cell receptor (beta chain) under discussion was sequenced for a study of shared clonotypes between healthy human individuals. General study results and limits: As a rule, naive subsets had a larger estimated richness than memory subsets. Clonotypes shared by all four donors outscored non-shared clonotypes in generation probability. Researchers sampled blood only, noting tissue repertoires likely differ.

Replicate PCRs from sorted subsets contained 200 ng DNA, which is roughly 30,000 T cell genomes. The assay was immunoSEQ multiplex PCR, and TCRdb's table has in-frame clones only and misses some. The sample records 640,000 or so clones, approximately 75% being singletons. This clone has only a few counts. Its target is unknown. This sequence was found in a woman in her 30s in good health. Sequencing input: memory CD4+ T cells sorted from blood. Subset denoted: CD45RA-negative fraction.

CDR3 residues: CASRDRVGDTQYF. The CDR3 DNA reads TGCGCCAGCCGCGACAGGGTCGGAGATACGCAGTATTTT. The chain recombines TRBV5-1 with TRBJ2-3; 7 bases are a match to TRBD1. V was pared by 7 bases and J by 5 bases, with 7 bases of the junction left unmatched. In germline, CDR1 is SGHRS, CDR2 YFSETQ. The CDR3 length is 13 residues.